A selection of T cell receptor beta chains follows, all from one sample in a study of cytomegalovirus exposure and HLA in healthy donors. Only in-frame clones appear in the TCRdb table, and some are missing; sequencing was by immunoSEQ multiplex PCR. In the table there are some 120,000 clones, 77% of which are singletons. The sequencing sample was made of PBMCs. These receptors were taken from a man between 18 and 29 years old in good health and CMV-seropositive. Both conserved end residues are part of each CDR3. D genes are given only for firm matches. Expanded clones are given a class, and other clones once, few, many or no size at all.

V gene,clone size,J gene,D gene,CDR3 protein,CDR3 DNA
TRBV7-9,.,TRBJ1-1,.,CASNEQALNTEAFF,TGTGCCAGCAACGAACAGGCCCTGAACACTGAAGCTTTCTTT
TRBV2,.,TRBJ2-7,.,CASKTENYEQYF,TGTGCCAGCAAAACAGAAAACTACGAGCAGTACTTC
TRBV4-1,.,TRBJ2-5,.,CASSQDWGQQETQYF,TGCGCCAGCAGCCAAGATTGGGGGCAGCAAGAGACCCAGTACTTC
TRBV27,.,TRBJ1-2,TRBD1,CASSLSGQGAGYGYTF,TGTGCCAGCAGTTTATCTGGGCAGGGGGCAGGATATGGCTACACCTTC
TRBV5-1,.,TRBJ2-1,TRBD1,CASSLVGQGIDEQFF,TGCGCCAGCAGCTTGGTGGGACAGGGGATTGATGAGCAGTTCTTC
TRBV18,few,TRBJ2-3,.,CASSLSPTGSRADTQYF,TGTGCCAGCTCTCTCAGCCCCACAGGGTCGAGGGCAGATACGCAGTATTTT
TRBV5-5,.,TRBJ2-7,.,CASSLVPFGLKYEQYF,TGTGCCAGCAGCTTGGTTCCGTTTGGCCTTAAATACGAGCAGTACTTC
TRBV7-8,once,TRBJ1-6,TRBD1,CASSIQGSWGSPLHF,TGTGCCAGCAGCATACAGGGGTCCTGGGGATCACCCCTCCACTTT
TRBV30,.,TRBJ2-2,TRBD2,CAWTGTSWTGELFF,TGTGCCTGGACCGGGACTAGTTGGACCGGGGAGCTGTTTTTT
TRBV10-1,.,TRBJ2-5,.,CASSAGYFQETQYF,TGCGCCAGCAGTGCAGGGTATTTCCAAGAGACCCAGTACTTC
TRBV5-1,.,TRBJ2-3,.,CASSLVGSSTDTQYF,TGCGCCAGCAGCTTGGTCGGGAGTAGCACAGATACGCAGTATTTT
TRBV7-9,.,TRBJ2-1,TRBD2,CASSLALAGGWNEQFF,TGTGCCAGCAGCTTAGCACTAGCGGGGGGCTGGAATGAGCAGTTCTTC
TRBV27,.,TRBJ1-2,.,CASSLTGNYGYTF,TGTGCCAGCAGTTTAACAGGGAACTATGGCTACACCTTC